These 11 T cell receptor beta chains originate from one sample sequenced in a study of control samples from healthy donors and cancer patients. Libraries were prepared by immunoSEQ multiplex PCR; TCRdb keeps only in-frame clonotypes and omits some of them. The table records under 20,000 clones, around 83% of them present only once. The sample consisted of PBMCs. These receptors all stem from an elderly man with head and neck cancer.

This sequence joins TRBV4-3 and TRBJ2-3, with D hard to call. V was trimmed by 0 bases and J by 4 bases, leaving 17 bases between them. The germline V gene has CDR1 LGHNA and CDR2 YSLEER. This CDR3 spans 17 amino acids. The CDR3 bases are TGCGCCAGCAGCCAAGACCCCGGGCCAAGAGTGGCAGATACGCAGTATTTT. Its translation: CASSQDPGPRVADTQYF.

This sequence joins TRBV6-6 and TRBJ1-5; 8 bases line up with TRBD1. The junction had 14 bases not matched to a gene; V was cut back by 5 bases and J by 8 bases. Germline V gene lookup returns CDR1 MNHNY and CDR2 SVGAGI (reference sequence). The CDR3 covers 16 residues. CDR3 sequence (DNA): TGTGCCAGCAGTGGGGAGACGGACAGGGTAGAAGAGCCCCAGCATTTT. Residues: CASSGETDRVEEPQHF.

The CDR3 DNA is TGTGCCAGTAGTATCGCCGACAGGGTGGAGGGCTACACCTTC. This sequence encodes CASSIADRVEGYTF. This rearrangement joins TRBV19 to TRBJ1-2, with 7 positions matching TRBD1. V gave up 3 bases and J gave up 8 bases; unmatched junction bases: 9. CDR1 is LNHDA and CDR2 is SQIVND in the germline V gene (reference sequence). The CDR3 is 14 residues long.

In nucleotides, the CDR3 is TGTGCCACCAGTGCCCCAGGACTCCAGGCACTTCAAGAGACCCAGTACTTC. The encoded protein is CATSAPGLQALQETQYF. This chain joins TRBV24-1 and TRBJ2-5, with a weak D call TRBD2 (5 bases). Germline assignment: CDR1 KGHDR and CDR2 SFDVKD. Trimming removed 5 bases at V and 2 bases at J, with 20 bases between. The length of the CDR3 is 17 residues.

This chain uses TRBV7-8 with TRBJ2-7; D might be TRBD2 (5 bases). Germline V gene sequence: CDR1 SGHVS, CDR2 FQNEAQ. This CDR3 has 15 amino acids. The V and J ends lost 0 bases and 1 base respectively, with 10 bases between them. DNA of the CDR3: TGTGCCAGCAGCTTAGCACCGGGATTATCCTACGAGCAGTACTTC. The encoded protein is CASSLAPGLSYEQYF.

The chain couples TRBV19 to TRBJ1-5; tentatively, D is TRBD1 (5 bases). The ends were cut back, 0 bases at V and 3 bases at J, with 9 bases in the middle. This CDR3 contains 15 residues. The germline V gene encodes CDR1 LNHDA and CDR2 SQIVND (reference sequence). The CDR3 DNA follows: TGTGCCAGTAGTATAGAGGGGCGCAACAATCAGCCCCAGCATTTT. This codes for CASSIEGRNNQPQHF.

This sequence joins TRBV7-2 and TRBJ2-5, with D possibly called TRBD1 or TRBD2 (5 bases each). V shed 6 bases and J shed 3 bases, with 14 bases lying between them. The length of the CDR3 is 14 residues. CDR1 and CDR2 (germline): SGHTA, FQGNSA. CDR3 region: CASSSLLGEETQYF. The CDR3 DNA reads as TGTGCCAGCAGTTCCCTTTTGGGGGAAGAGACCCAGTACTTC.

V usage is TRBV3-1 (or the pseudogene TRBV3-2) and J usage is TRBJ2-7; either TRBD1 or TRBD2 may fit D (7 bases each). Per germline, CDR1 LGHDT and CDR2 YNNKEL (reference sequence). V lost 4 bases and J 4 bases, leaving 11 bases between the germline ends. CDR3 size: 13 residues. The CDR3 region has the DNA TGTGCCAGCAGCCGCAGGGGGGGTTACGAGCAGTACTTC. Protein product: CASSRRGGYEQYF.

This clone was picked up one time. The V call is TRBV6-5, the J call TRBJ1-1; a weak D match, TRBD1 (5 bases). In germline, CDR1 is MNHEY, CDR2 SVGAGI. Deletions cut 7 bases from V and 5 bases from J, with 11 bases between. This CDR3 is 12 amino acids long. The CDR3 loop reads CASTPGGTEAFF. CDR3 in DNA: TGTGCCAGCACTCCGGGGGGGACTGAAGCTTTCTTT.

To note about this clone: In the same sample, other DNA sequences code for this CDR3. This chain uses TRBV2 with TRBJ1-5; no definite D call. CDR1 and CDR2 (germline): SNHLY, FYNNEI. V lost 2 bases and J lost 0, with 11 bases in between. This CDR3 contains 16 residues. The CDR3 reads CASSERMSHSNQPQHF. The CDR3 DNA reads as TGTGCCAGCAGTGAACGTATGTCTCATAGCAATCAGCCCCAGCATTTT.

The chain joins TRBV2 to TRBJ1-2; D may be TRBD1 (6 bases). The V end was cut by 7 bases, the J end by 8 bases, with 20 bases between. The CDR3 covers 14 residues. Per the germline V gene, CDR1 is SNHLY and CDR2 is FYNNEI. The CDR3 reads CASNPTRGSIGYTF. CDR3 in DNA: TGTGCCAGCAACCCCACCAGGGGTAGTATAGGCTACACCTTC.